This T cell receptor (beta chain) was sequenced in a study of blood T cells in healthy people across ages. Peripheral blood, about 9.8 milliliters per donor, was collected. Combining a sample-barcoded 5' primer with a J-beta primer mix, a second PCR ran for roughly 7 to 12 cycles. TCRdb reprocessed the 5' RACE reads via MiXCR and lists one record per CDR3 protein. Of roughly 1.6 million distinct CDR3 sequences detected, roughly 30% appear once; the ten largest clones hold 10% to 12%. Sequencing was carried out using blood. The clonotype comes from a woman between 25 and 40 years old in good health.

CDR3 DNA sequence: TGTGCCAGCAGCTTAGTTGTGATGGGACAGGGGGTGGATCAGCCCCAGCATTTT. This sequence encodes CASSLVVMGQGVDQPQHF. This rearrangement joins TRBV11-2 to TRBJ1-5; 11 positions match TRBD1. The CDR3 covers 18 residues. V was clipped by 1 base and J by 5 bases; unmatched bases: 10. Germline V CDR1 and CDR2: SGHAT, FQNNGV.